This TCR beta chain was identified in a study of cytomegalovirus exposure and HLA in healthy donors. Vbeta (60) and Jbeta (13) primers were used in the PCR. Authors' analysis steps: In a later analysis, around 11 million of 75 million to 90 million unique beta chains occurred in at least two donors. Sequencing was performed with immunoSEQ multiplex PCR; in TCRdb, only in-frame clones are kept and a portion is missing. The V and J calls and clone size were taken over from that table, and D and trimming were inferred from the DNA. This repertoire shows about 82,000 clones, over 70% found once; its top ten account for approximately 20%. Germline values: CDR1 SGDLS, CDR2 YYNGEE. Trimming stripped 1 base from V and 6 bases from J, with 11 bases between. This CDR3 has 13 residues. This clone was detected a few times.

The material sequenced was PBMCs. This receptor was identified in a man between 25 and 39 years old in good health and CMV-seropositive. The chain carries TRBV9 and TRBJ2-7, with a weak D call TRBD1 (5 bases). In DNA, the CDR3 is TGTGCCAGCAGCGTAAGGGGTTCCGGCGAGCAGTACTTC. This translates into CASSVRGSGEQYF.